This T cell receptor beta chain was sequenced during a study of cytomegalovirus exposure and HLA in healthy donors. Regarding the study as a whole: Evidence from a later analysis indicated that most CMV-associated TCR beta chains looked HLA-restricted. V segments that were indistinguishable, TRBV6-2 and TRBV6-3 among them, were omitted from analysis. Earlier analysis looked at TCR beta V segments, and most were productive about 90% or about 30% of the time. Most likely, a cluster of highly shared sequence variants arose as a sequencing artifact.

A remark on this clone: Its matching antigen is unknown.

Per germline, CDR1 LGHNT and CDR2 FRNRAP. This CDR3 spans 11 amino acids. Trimming shortened V by 5 bases and J by 9 bases, and 8 bases separated the two germline ends. The PCR contained 60 Vbeta and 13 Jbeta primers. Data came from immunoSEQ multiplex PCR; TCRdb stores just in-frame clones and leaves some out. The profile shows around 100,000 clones, around 70% of them singletons. The chain recombines TRBV12-5 with TRBJ1-5; no clear D gene. This sequence originates from a man aged 25-45 years in good health and CMV-seropositive. Specimen: PBMCs. The CDR3 DNA follows: TGTGCTAGTGGTCCCCTTTTGCCCCAGCATTTT. Translated: CASGPLLPQHF.